What follows are 20 T cell receptor beta chains derived from one specimen sequenced in a study of Siglec-9 on CD8 T cells in melanoma. TCRdb's table, derived via immunoSEQ multiplex PCR, lists solely in-frame clones and lacks some. Of 25,000 to 35,000 clones in the sample, 80% were seen once. Input material: Siglec-9- CD8+ T cells sorted from blood. The receptors were sampled from a human donor in good health.

The chain is built from TRBV30 and TRBJ2-7; TRBD1 matches at 7 bases. Germline CDR1 reads GTSNPN; CDR2 reads SVGIG (reference sequence). J was trimmed by 0 bases and V by 1 base; bases with no gene match: 6. The CDR3 length is 15 residues. The CDR3 spells CAWSGGTVNSYEQYF. CDR3 nucleotides: TGTGCCTGGAGTGGGGGGACAGTAAACTCCTACGAGCAGTACTTC.

This chain uses TRBV10-2 with TRBJ1-2, with D perhaps TRBD1 (6 bases). Trimming pared 6 bases from V and 0 bases from J, leaving 11 bases between. Germline V gene lookup returns CDR1 WSHSY and CDR2 SAAADI. The CDR3 runs to 14 residues. The CDR3 nucleotides read TGCGCCAGCAGGAGCCGACAGGCTAACTATGGCTACACCTTC. Protein: CASRSRQANYGYTF.

The chain recombines TRBV27 with TRBJ2-7, with D possibly TRBD2 on 6 matching bases. Germline-derived CDR1 and CDR2 are MNHEY and SMNVEV (reference sequence). Trimming cost V 8 bases and J 2 bases, with 10 bases left between them. The CDR3 sequence is 12 residues long. The CDR3 nucleotides are TGTGCCAGCGGGACTCCCACCTACGAGCAGTACTTC. Translated, it gives CASGTPTYEQYF.

This clone appeared a few times. The chain employs TRBV27 and TRBJ1-5; D gene uncertain. V was clipped by 6 bases and J by 6 bases, with 15 bases between them. CDR3 size: 14 residues. Per germline, CDR1 MNHEY and CDR2 SMNVEV (reference sequence). CDR3 bases: TGTGCCAGCAGCTACGACTCTACCGGTCAGCCCCAGCATTTT. Translation gives CASSYDSTGQPQHF.

This chain uses TRBV4-1 with TRBJ2-7, with D maybe TRBD2 (5 bases). This CDR3 contains 15 residues. Germline values: CDR1 MGHRA, CDR2 YSYEKL. V dropped 3 bases and J dropped 5 bases, with 17 bases sitting between them. The CDR3 spells CASSQTASWPDEQYV. Written as DNA, the CDR3 is TGCGCCAGCAGCCAGACCGCTAGCTGGCCTGACGAGCAGTACGTC.

This clone was recorded a few times. For the CDR3, the DNA is TGCGCCAGCAGTACAGGCTTGTCCACTGAAGCTTTCTTT. Protein: CASSTGLSTEAFF. The chain recombines TRBV10-1 with TRBJ1-1; possibly TRBD1 for D (5 bases). The CDR3 sequence is 13 residues long. From germline, CDR1 is WNHNN and CDR2 SYGVQD (reference sequence). The V end was cut by 5 bases, the J end by 4 bases, with 11 bases between.

The chain has TRBV7-9 and TRBJ1-5, with TRBD1 matching over 7 bases. CDR3 size: 14 residues. The germline V gene encodes CDR1 SEHNR and CDR2 FQNEAQ (reference sequence). Trimming at V came to 4 bases and at J to 6 bases, leaving 6 bases not matched to a gene. This CDR3 reads CASSYTGEAQPQHF. The CDR3 DNA reads TGTGCCAGCAGCTATACAGGGGAGGCTCAGCCCCAGCATTTT.

The chain employs TRBV5-1 and TRBJ1-6, with TRBD1 matching over 10 bases. Germline loops: CDR1 SGHRS, CDR2 YFSETQ. The trim removed 4 bases at V and 6 bases at J, leaving 7 bases unmatched. This CDR3 has 16 amino acids. Written as DNA, the CDR3 is TGCGCCAGCAGCGCGGAAGGGACAGGGGTTAATTCACCCCTCCACTTT. It codes for CASSAEGTGVNSPLHF.

This clone was detected only a few times. V usage is TRBV27 and J usage is TRBJ1-5; D is possibly TRBD1 (5 bases). The CDR3 consists of 13 residues. V lost 6 bases and J 4 bases, leaving 10 bases between the germline ends. Looked up from germline, CDR1 is MNHEY and CDR2 is SMNVEV (reference sequence). CDR3 coding DNA: TGTGCCAGCAGGCAGGGTTGGAATCAGCCCCAGCATTTT. Translating it yields CASRQGWNQPQHF.

This clone was found a few times. The chain uses TRBV7-2 and TRBJ1-4; maybe TRBD1 (5 bases). This CDR3 is 16 amino acids long. CDR1 is SGHTA, CDR2 FQGNSA, per germline. Trimming removed 1 base from V and 8 bases from J, with 17 bases in between. The CDR3 reads CASSLGRRQRGEKLFF. The CDR3 nucleotides are TGTGCCAGCAGCTTAGGGCGAAGACAGCGAGGCGAAAAACTGTTTTTT. The variable domain in full, completed from reference TRBV7-2 and TRBJ1-4, reads GAGVSQSPSNKVTEKGKDVELRCDPISGHTALYWYRQSLGQGLEFLIYFQGNSAPDKSGLPSDRFSAERTGGSVSTLTIQRTQQEDSAVYLCASSLGRRQRGEKLFFGSGTQLSVL.

This rearrangement joins TRBV14 to TRBJ1-2; D remains ambiguous. Trimming cost V 6 bases and J 2 bases, with 10 bases left between them. The CDR3 is 13 residues long. From germline, CDR1 is SGHDN and CDR2 FVKESK. CDR3 DNA sequence: TGTGCCAGCAGTCCTAGCAGGAACTATGGCTACACCTTC. Translation: CASSPSRNYGYTF.

CDR3 region: CASSHPLAGGPTDTQYF. CDR3 in DNA: TGCGCCAGCAGCCACCCTCTAGCGGGGGGGCCCACAGATACGCAGTATTTT. The chain uses TRBV5-1 and TRBJ2-3, with TRBD2 matching 12 bases. CDR1 and CDR2 from the germline V gene are SGHRS and YFSETQ. The CDR3 sequence is 17 residues long. The trim removed 4 bases at V and 2 bases at J, leaving 8 bases unmatched.

The rearrangement joins TRBV5-4 to TRBJ2-3; unclear D gene. The ends were cut back, 4 bases at V and 0 bases at J, with 9 bases in the middle. The CDR3 has 14 amino acids. The germline V gene has CDR1 SGHNT and CDR2 YYREEE (reference sequence). The CDR3 sequence is CASSPDRSTDTQYF. The CDR3 DNA follows: TGTGCCAGCAGCCCGGACCGCAGCACAGATACGCAGTATTTT.

The chain has TRBV5-1 and TRBJ1-2; TRBD1 might be the D (6 bases). V lost 4 bases to trimming and J lost 2 bases, with 21 bases between them. This CDR3 spans 17 amino acids. CDR1 is SGHRS, CDR2 YFSETQ, per germline. The CDR3 protein is CASSPEGGGGLNYGYTF. DNA for the CDR3: TGCGCCAGCAGCCCCGAAGGGGGTGGAGGGCTCAACTATGGCTACACCTTC.

The chain uses TRBV7-6 and TRBJ1-2; no clear D gene. V was shortened by 2 bases and J by 3 bases, with 7 bases between the two germline ends. CDR1 is SGHVS and CDR2 is FNYEAQ in the germline V gene. This CDR3 has 13 residues. CDR3 sequence: CASSLLGDYGYTF. CDR3 DNA: TGTGCCAGCAGCTTACTCGGTGACTATGGCTACACCTTC.

The chain has TRBV9 and TRBJ1-2, with a tentative D call TRBD1 (5 bases). The germline V gene has CDR1 SGDLS and CDR2 YYNGEE. There are 16 residues in the CDR3. V lost 4 bases, J lost 7 bases, and 23 bases lay in between. The CDR3, as DNA: TGTGCCAGCAGCCCCTACGGGAGTAGGCAGGGCTCTGGCTACACCTTC. This translates into CASSPYGSRQGSGYTF.

The J gene is TRBJ2-7, the V gene TRBV9, with 13 bases that match TRBD2. Germline CDR1 SGDLS, CDR2 YYNGEE. This CDR3 spans 17 amino acids. The J segment lost 5 bases and the V segment lost 4 bases, leaving 12 bases of the junction unmatched. The CDR3 is CASSLGLAGALGNEQYF. CDR3 in DNA: TGTGCCAGCAGCCTTGGACTAGCGGGGGCCCTTGGGAACGAGCAGTACTTC.

This clone turned up a few times. The junction departs from the called germline gene at one end, perhaps through a read error. The chain recombines TRBV29-1 with TRBJ1-1; D uncertain. In germline, CDR1 is SQVTM, CDR2 ANQGSEA. The CDR3 runs to 11 residues. The CDR3, as DNA: TGCAGCGTGACGACTGGGTATGAAACTTTCTTT. Amino acid sequence: CSVTTGYETFF.

This clone was detected a few times. The chain combines TRBV5-3 with TRBJ2-7, with D possibly matching TRBD2 (5 bases). TRBV5-3 is recorded as an ORF, its role being uncertain. The germline V and J ends were trimmed by 4 bases and 3 bases, with 23 bases remaining between them. The CDR3 is made up of 17 amino acids. Here the CDR3 reads CARSPGSRVAVDYEQYV. CDR3 DNA: TGTGCCAGAAGCCCGGGGTCGCGTGTGGCGGTCGACTACGAGCAGTACGTC.

This clone was seen a few times. This chain connects TRBV19 to TRBJ1-1; 10 bases agree with TRBD1. CDR1 LNHDA and CDR2 SQIVND come from the germline V gene (reference sequence). The V gene end was trimmed by 5 bases and the J gene end by 12 bases; junction bases not matched to a gene: 9. CDR3 length equals 13 residues. This chain's CDR3 is CASSQGTGESTFF. In DNA, the CDR3 is TGTGCCAGTAGTCAAGGGACAGGGGAAAGTACTTTCTTT.